A single sample is the source of the 2 T cell receptor beta chains below, sequenced in a study of CD8 T cells in Susac syndrome. An amount of RNA that ranged from roughly 0.5 to 1 ug was reverse transcribed with random hexamers. TCRdb fed the immunoSEQ multiplex PCR reads into MiXCR, producing one record per CDR3 protein. The sample yields roughly 150,000 distinct CDR3 sequences, about 90% seen once. The sample consisted of CD4+ T cells from PBMCs. These TCRs come from a human donor in good health.

This clonotype was detected once. The chain joins TRBV7-9 to TRBJ1-6, with no clear D. With 4 bases removed from V and 10 bases from J, the gap between germline ends came to 11 bases. Germline V gene lookup returns CDR1 SEHNR and CDR2 FQNEAQ (reference sequence). The CDR3 is 13 residues long. The CDR3 sequence is CASSSTGDSPLHF. The CDR3 nucleotides are TGTGCCAGCAGCTCGACGGGAGACTCACCCCTCCACTTT. The full variable domain, completed using reference TRBV7-9 and TRBJ1-6, is DTGVSQNPRHKITKRGQNVTFRCDPISEHNRLYWYRQTLGQGPEFLTYFQNEAQLEKSRLLSDRFSAERPKGSFSTLEIQRTEQGDSAMYLCASSSTGDSPLHFGNGTRLTVT.

Of note for this clonotype: At one boundary the junction diverges from the germline segment, which might be a read error. CDR3 sequence: CASSQGAWKHF. CDR3 in DNA: TGTGCCAGCAGCCAAGGAGCTTGGAAGCACTTC. The chain links TRBV3-1 to TRBJ2-7; no reliable D call. In germline, CDR1 is LGHDT, CDR2 YNNKEL (reference sequence). The CDR3 length is 11 residues.